One and the same sample provided the 12 T cell receptor beta chains below, sequenced in a study of cytomegalovirus exposure and HLA in healthy donors. PCR involved 60 Vbeta and 13 Jbeta primers. Sequencing was performed with immunoSEQ multiplex PCR; in TCRdb, only in-frame clones are kept and a portion is missing. The table includes some 150,000 clones, 87% detected once. Sequenced material: PBMCs. Source of these receptors: a woman between 25 and 40 years old in good health and CMV-seronegative.

V usage is TRBV5-1 and J usage is TRBJ2-1; 7 nucleotides align to TRBD1. V dropped 0 bases and J dropped 6; count of bases not matched to a gene: 6. CDR1 is SGHRS and CDR2 is YFSETQ in the germline V gene. The CDR3 sequence is 15 residues long. For the CDR3, the DNA is TGCGCCAGCAGCTTGGCCGGGACAGTCCGCAATGAGCAGTTCTTC. Its protein is CASSLAGTVRNEQFF.

This clone was seen only once. V usage is TRBV7-8 and J usage is TRBJ1-1, with D possibly TRBD1 on 6 matching bases. Deletions cut 1 base from V and 0 bases from J, with 15 bases between. Germline values: CDR1 SGHVS, CDR2 FQNEAQ. There are 17 residues in the CDR3. CDR3: CASSLVAGARVNTEAFF. The DNA of the CDR3 is TGTGCCAGCAGCTTAGTGGCAGGGGCGCGGGTGAACACTGAAGCTTTCTTT.

The CDR3 sequence is CASSGATGEYGEQYF. The CDR3 bases are TGCGCCAGCAGTGGTGCGACAGGGGAATATGGCGAGCAGTACTTC. The V call is TRBV10-2, the J call TRBJ2-7; 8 nucleotides match TRBD1. The CDR3 has 15 residues. Germline loops: CDR1 WSHSY, CDR2 SAAADI. V dropped 4 bases and J dropped 6; count of bases not matched to a gene: 11.

The CDR3 sequence: CASSQLPGRGNYGYTF. Here the CDR3 DNA reads TGCGCCAGCAGCCAACTCCCCGGACGGGGGAACTATGGCTACACCTTC. The V gene is TRBV4-3, the J gene TRBJ1-2; D is possibly TRBD1 (5 bases). CDR1 and CDR2 from the germline V gene are LGHNA and YSLEER. The CDR3 has 16 amino acids. Trimming took 2 bases from V and 2 from J, leaving 15 bases between them.

This rearrangement joins TRBV5-8 to TRBJ2-1, with 7 nucleotides matching TRBD2. This CDR3 region has 16 residues. V dropped 4 bases and J dropped 3; count of bases not matched to a gene: 10. CDR1 is SGHTS, CDR2 YDEGEE, per germline. The CDR3 reads CASSRWEGLLYNEQFF. Here the CDR3 DNA reads TGTGCCAGCAGCCGCTGGGAGGGTCTTCTCTACAATGAGCAGTTCTTC.

This chain's CDR3 is CASSADRVIDEQFF. The CDR3 DNA sequence: TGCGCCAGCAGCGCGGACAGGGTGATTGATGAGCAGTTCTTC. The rearrangement joins TRBV4-1 to TRBJ2-1; 8 positions agree with TRBD1. The CDR3 loop spans 14 amino acids. With 5 bases clipped from V and 8 bases from J, the junction kept 8 bases outside the gene matches. Germline CDR1 MGHRA, CDR2 YSYEKL.

The chain uses TRBV7-9 and TRBJ2-5; D unresolved. Germline assignment: CDR1 SEHNR and CDR2 FQNEAQ (reference sequence). V was pared by 3 bases and J by 5 bases, with 10 bases between. The CDR3 is 13 amino acids. The CDR3 DNA reads as TGTGCCAGCAGCTTCCCTAGATACGAGACCCAGTACTTC. It codes for CASSFPRYETQYF.

This chain uses TRBV6-1 with TRBJ1-1, with TRBD1 matching over 8 bases. Germline CDR1 is MNHNS and CDR2 is SASEGT. The CDR3 extends over 15 amino acids. V shed 4 bases, J shed 5 bases, and the junction held 9 bases outside the gene matches. The chain's CDR3 is CASSADRGRRTEAFF. CDR3 coding DNA: TGTGCCAGCAGTGCCGACAGGGGTCGGAGGACTGAAGCTTTCTTT.

V usage is TRBV2 and J usage is TRBJ1-1; D possibly corresponds to TRBD1 (5 bases). Germline V gives CDR1 SNHLY, CDR2 FYNNEI. V lost 3 bases and J lost 1, with 6 bases in between. The CDR3 length is 13 residues. The CDR3 sequence is CASSDRANTEAFF. The CDR3, as DNA: TGTGCCAGCAGTGACAGGGCGAACACTGAAGCTTTCTTT.

Notes on this clone: The germline gene is not matched at one end of the junction; a read error may be the cause. The V and J genes are TRBV5-1 and TRBJ1-1, with 9 nucleotides matching TRBD1. This CDR3 has 15 residues. Germline assignment: CDR1 SGHRS and CDR2 YFSETQ. CDR3 residues: CASSLTNQGQGRVSF. In DNA form, the CDR3 reads TGCGCCAGCAGCTTGACAAACCAAGGACAGGGGAGGGTTTCCTTT.

The chain links TRBV9 to TRBJ1-4; TRBD1 matches 8 bases. V shed 0 bases, J shed 8 bases, and the junction held 6 bases outside the gene matches. Germline loops: CDR1 SGDLS, CDR2 YYNGEE. There are 15 residues in the CDR3. As DNA, the CDR3 is TGTGCCAGCAGCGTAGGTCAGGGGGCGGGAGAAAAACTGTTTTTT. Encoded protein: CASSVGQGAGEKLFF.

The chain has TRBV7-9 and TRBJ2-7; 7 nucleotides agree with TRBD1. CDR1 SEHNR and CDR2 FQNEAQ come from the germline V gene (reference sequence). The CDR3 runs to 11 residues. Trimming removed 5 bases from V and 12 bases from J; junction bases left unmatched: 7. CDR3 DNA: TGTGCCAGCAGCAGCCCGGCAGGGGGGTACTTC. As protein: CASSSPAGGYF.